This TCR beta chain was obtained from a study of blood T cell repertoires in COVID-19. Data came from immunoSEQ multiplex PCR; TCRdb stores just in-frame clones and leaves some out. Altogether 200,000 to 250,000 clones are present, about 85% being singletons, with the ten largest covering 2.5% to 3%. There are 14 residues in the CDR3. Germline loops: CDR1 SEHNR, CDR2 FQNEAQ (reference sequence). With 3 bases removed from V and 2 bases from J, the gap between germline ends came to 9 bases. The clonotype was recovered from a woman in her 30s who had recovered from COVID-19. The sequenced sample consisted of PBMCs or T cells enriched from blood (not recorded which). The rearrangement uses TRBV7-9 and TRBJ2-3; a possible D gene is TRBD2 (5 bases). The CDR3 DNA is TGTGCCAGCAGCTTGAGGGCCCCCACAGATACGCAGTATTTT. It translates to CASSLRAPTDTQYF. Combining the CDR3 with reference TRBV7-9 and TRBJ2-3 gives the whole variable domain DTGVSQNPRHKITKRGQNVTFRCDPISEHNRLYWYRQTLGQGPEFLTYFQNEAQLEKSRLLSDRFSAERPKGSFSTLEIQRTEQGDSAMYLCASSLRAPTDTQYFGPGTRLTVL.